This TCR beta chain is drawn from a study of cytomegalovirus exposure and HLA in healthy donors. Study background: Of some 400 genotyped donors, 70% to 85% clustered with self-reported Caucasian donors.

The CDR3 is 16 residues long. The germline gives CDR1 KGHSH, CDR2 LQKENI. The junction had 8 bases not matched to a gene; V was cut back by 0 bases and J by 4 bases. This clone has just one count. The antigen remains undetermined. In the PCR, 60 Vbeta and 13 Jbeta primers were used. Assay used: immunoSEQ multiplex PCR; TCRdb lists only in-frame clones, some missing. The sample lists 90,000 to 140,000 clones, around 70% occurring once. Whole-study results and caveats: Among TCR sequences, most were rare, though some public TCRs appeared in many donors. Donors belonging to an Asian-associated ancestry cluster reportedly showed fewer N-insertions in productive TCRs than the 666-donor mean, according to what a later analysis found.

The source of this sequence is a man aged 25-45 years in good health and CMV-seronegative. V usage is TRBV18 and J usage is TRBJ2-7; 8 nucleotides agree with TRBD1. The specimen sequenced was PBMCs. The chain's CDR3 is CASSPPAGTGGYEQYF. CDR3 nucleotide sequence: TGTGCCAGCTCACCACCGGCGGGGACAGGAGGTTACGAGCAGTACTTC.